This record concerns one T cell receptor (beta chain) sequence. No cognate antigen has been identified for it. Per-base qualities were not stored, and no clone one base away is much larger. The library was produced with the immunoSEQ multiplex PCR assay. For the multiplex PCR, a mixture combining 60 forward primers for TCR Vbeta segments and 13 reverse primers for TCR Jbeta segments was used. Amplification of the CDR3 region of rearranged TCR beta genes was performed with a multiplex PCR assay on genomic DNA. Amplified TCR beta libraries were sequenced as 87-base-pair reads on the Illumina HiSeq System. The paper's processing steps were these. A later analysis tallied roughly 80 million unique TCR beta chains across the 600 to 700 repertoires, and about 12 million of those chains were shared by two or more donors. A nearest-neighbor algorithm error-corrected the raw reads and collapsed the reads into unique sequences, merging closely related sequences to remove PCR and sequencing errors. V, D and J gene segments were assigned by aligning CDR3 sequences to IMGT reference sequences. Each retained sequence needed at least a six-nucleotide match to both a V gene segment and a J gene segment. A rearrangement was called productive if the CDR3 had no stop codons and remained in frame with V and J, and every other rearrangement was called non-productive. Following IMGT convention, CDR3 was defined as the stretch from the second conserved V-encoded cysteine to the conserved J-encoded phenylalanine. The earlier analysis of approximately 590 of the donors excluded any sequence lacking an unambiguous match to a single V gene segment. In an earlier analysis of 587 of the donors, a V segment was called functional when productive rearrangements were above 56.7%, and segregating when the standard deviation between donors exceeded 5%. To diagnose cytomegalovirus status from the catalog of TCR beta chain sequences, a statistical classification framework was built. In a later analysis, TCR nucleotide sequences were compared against IMGT/GENE-DB human TR gene sequences so that V and J genes could be assigned. In a later analysis, CDR3 sequences and most-parsimonious VDJ recombination scenarios were assigned using the TCRdist pipeline. A later analysis defined each TCR beta chain by its CDR3 amino acid sequence plus V-gene family, and excluded reads lacking a unique V-gene family. As a way to deal with suspected cross-contamination and a sequencing artifact, a later analysis dropped approximately 590 nucleotide sequences that were highly shared and had low generation probability. A later analysis calculated a clonal expansion index for each public chain from normalized within-repertoire ranks of inferred template counts. In a later analysis, generation probabilities were computed with a VDJ recombination model fitted to out-of-frame rearrangements, and the resulting probabilities were checked against IGoR. Hypergeometric tests were used in a later analysis to score TCR-TCR, TCR-HLA and TCR-CMV co-occurrence, with a repertoire-size bias correction applied to the TCR pairs. In a later analysis, false discovery rates were estimated by permuting HLA or CMV assignments 20 times. In a later analysis, co-occurring TCRs were grouped using DBSCAN, and TCRdist sequence similarity was added for clustering within HLA-allele-positive subsets. Co-occurrence clustering excluded repertoires with fewer than 30,000 or more than 120,000 public chains, plus five with anomalous nucleotide sharing. The table comes from immuneACCESS by way of TCRdb, which keeps in-frame sequences with V and J called. Part of the clones is missing from these tables; in studies checked, under half for an unresolved V gene and the rest for unknown reasons. V and J calls and clone size are given by that table; D and trimming were obtained from the DNA. The sample table contains fewer than 150,000 clones; only one count was recorded for 70% to 80% of them. Roughly 6.2% of the sample is taken by the ten largest.

This entry is derived from a study of cytomegalovirus exposure and HLA in healthy donors (dated by TCRdb to the late 2010s). Regarding the study in general: In an earlier analysis of 587 of the donors, approximately 260 Gb of sequence data and roughly 100 million unique TCR beta sequences from 150 million to 200 million T cells were reported. An early release that covered about 600 HLA-typed donors contained approximately 300 gigabases of sequencing data and 80 million or so unique TCR sequences. The genetic ancestry cluster associated with self-reported Caucasian donors included roughly four fifths of the approximately 430 genotyped donors. The study aimed to test whether cataloging public T cell receptors could reveal signatures of past pathogen exposure. Using immunosequencing, the study profiled T cell repertoires from 500 to 800 subjects and related those repertoires to cytomegalovirus serostatus. Besides the first cohort of approximately 670 subjects, a separate validation cohort made up of over 100 different subjects was used. To predict cytomegalovirus infection status, the study brought together high-throughput TCR immunosequencing, statistical association of individual TCRs with disease status, and machine learning. A later analysis re-examined previously published TCR beta repertoires from over 500 donors and added high-resolution HLA genotyping to investigate patterns of TCR occurrence. Rather than using new phenotypic data, the later analysis identified candidate immune exposures from TCR beta sequences and from how often those sequences occurred across donors. To decide whether each TCR beta V gene segment behaved as functional or pseudogenic, an earlier analysis of 587 of the donors relied on high-throughput TCR beta sequencing. Alongside the repertoire data, information on donor age, sex, ethnicity and CMV serostatus was compiled. A later genetic analysis took genome-wide SNP genotypes for 398 of the 666 donors and used that subset as a discovery cohort. Every repertoire in the discovery cohort had been generated on one and the same sequencing platform. HLA typing included class I and class II loci at four-digit resolution. Typing coverage differed by locus: A, B, C, DRB1 and DQB1 were typed in about 620-640 donors, DQA1 in roughly 510, DPA1 in some 600, and DPB1 in 472. A handful of DR-DQ haplotypes were handled as single units for association and clustering because linkage in the cohort was strong. Across some 400 genotyped donors of the cohort, an average of roughly 250,000 unique TCR beta nucleotide sequences per donor were sequenced, and roughly a sixth of those sequences were non-productive. General study outcomes and caveats: According to a later analysis, TCR association rates differed among HLA loci, with DRB1 alleles showing the most associated TCRs and HLA-C alleles showing the fewest. A few of the identified cytomegalovirus-associated TCR beta chains were confirmed in vitro to be specific for cytomegalovirus antigens. The cohort was sequenced for TCR beta chains only, and without alpha or paired-chain data the features that could be detected were limited. In a later analysis, some 18,000 TCR beta sequences were associated with specific HLA alleles at a false discovery rate of 0.05. In a later analysis, several top co-occurrence clusters were reported to appear linked to parvovirus B19, influenza, CMV and Epstein-Barr virus. The authors suggested that the approach could potentially be generalized to other disease states and immunological phenotypes. In a later genetic analysis, fewer N-insertions in productive TCRs were reported among donors in an Asian-associated ancestry cluster than the approximately 710-donor mean. Most CMV-associated TCR beta chains appeared to be HLA-restricted in a later analysis, and the HLA associations seemed to be driven largely by CMV exposure. HLA typing was unavailable for some donors at each locus, so association tests used only the typed subset. A further reported finding was that TCR beta sequences accurately predicted the HLA-A and HLA-B alleles for most subjects in the first cohort. In both the original and validation cohorts, the classifier was reported to diagnose cytomegalovirus status with high specificity and sensitivity. A later analysis found that HLA-associated TCR beta chains were more clonally expanded and had lower generation probabilities than equally common non-associated chains. Presence/absence analyses assumed roughly uniform sequencing depth across donors, an assumption that may not hold. Correlated functional status among segregating V segments might reflect linkage disequilibrium, but an unknown experimental factor could not be ruled out. Because counts were too low, approximately 15 rarely observed V segments, including chromosome 9 orphons, were excluded from the earlier analysis of 587 of the donors. For the cohort, immune exposure information was limited to CMV serostatus. While some public TCRs were present in many individuals, most TCR sequences turned up only very rarely across donors. A cluster of highly shared sequence variants was judged likely to represent a technical artifact of the sequencing pipeline. In the study, around 160 TCR beta chains were listed as associated with cytomegalovirus. Broadly in line with IMGT annotations, most TCR beta V segments showed up in productive rearrangements about 87% or about 30% of the time in an earlier analysis of several hundred of the donors. When HLA alleles, especially DR and DQ, strongly co-occurred, attributing TCR associations to individual alleles was difficult. A later genetic analysis associated a missense DCLRE1C variant with V-gene and J-gene trimming of TCR beta chains, and an independent cohort replicated the association.

The cohort comprised more than 550 healthy bone marrow donors. At the time of sampling, all cohort members were nominally healthy, though unrecorded immune exposures were likely present. The donor tested CMV seropositive and was one of the 289 seropositive cohort members. A peripheral blood sample was collected from each donor, and TCR beta sequencing was performed on peripheral blood mononuclear cells. The Qiagen DNeasy Blood Extraction Kit was used to extract genomic DNA from the blood cell samples. This receptor was obtained from a woman in her thirties or forties in good health and CMV-seropositive. Sequenced input: PBMCs.

The DNA reads TGTGCCAGCAGCTTGGCTCTAGCGGGAGGGTCCTCCTACGAGCAGTACTTC. It is translated as CASSLALAGGSSYEQYF. The V and J segments used are TRBV5-5 and TRBJ2-7; TRBD2 aligns with 12 central bases. V loses 0 bases at its end and J loses 0 bases; junction bases beyond the gene matches: 4. The germline V gene encodes CDR1 SGHKS and CDR2 YYEKEE (reference sequence). From cysteine to phenylalanine, the CDR3 is 17 amino acids long. CDR3 DNA only is kept here, 51 bases in frame from base 1.